The clone carrying this T cell receptor beta chain was recorded a few times. V trimming: 2 bases; J trimming: 3 bases; junction bases outside the gene matches: 9. The CDR3 spans 17 residues. Germline CDR1 is MNHNS and CDR2 is SASEGT. The data were obtained in a study of blood T cell repertoires in COVID-19. Sequencing used immunoSEQ multiplex PCR; TCRdb keeps in-frame clones, though not all of them. This sample yields hundreds of thousands of clones, of which 89% are seen a single time; approximately 4.7% belongs to the top ten. V is TRBV6-1 and J is TRBJ2-7, with TRBD2 identical over 11 bases. The sequence came from a man aged 60 to 75 who had recovered from COVID-19. The sequenced sample consisted of PBMCs or T cells enriched from blood (not recorded which). Written as DNA, the CDR3 is TGTGCCAGCAGTGAAAGTTGGGCTAGCGGGAGGCGCTACGAGCAGTACTTC. This gives the protein CASSESWASGRRYEQYF.